The T cell receptor (beta chain) under discussion was sequenced for a study of cytomegalovirus exposure and HLA in healthy donors. Overall study context: Drawn from HLA-typed donors, tens of millions of unique TCRs were held in an early data release. Study-wide findings and caveats: Rare TCR sequences dominated, though some public TCRs recurred in many donors.

A note on this clone: The target antigen is unknown.

Primers: 60 Vbeta forward and 13 Jbeta reverse. Here immunoSEQ multiplex PCR was the method, and the copy in TCRdb shows in-frame clones only, minus some. The sample comprises hundreds of thousands of clones, 75% to 85% of which are singletons, and 2.5% to 3% rests with the top ten. This receptor was taken from a woman aged 55 to 70 in good health and CMV-seropositive. The sample consisted of PBMCs.

The CDR3 bases are TGCGCCAGCAGCCAGACAGAATACAATGAGCAGTTCTTC. Its protein is CASSQTEYNEQFF. This chain joins TRBV4-1 and TRBJ2-1; D possibly corresponds to TRBD1 (5 bases). Germline loops: CDR1 MGHRA, CDR2 YSYEKL. This CDR3 region has 13 residues. The germline V and J ends were trimmed by 3 bases and 4 bases, with 7 bases remaining between them.